One and the same sample provided the 30 T cell receptor beta chains below, sequenced in a study of blood T cells in healthy people across ages. A sample-barcoded 5' primer and a J-beta primer mix were used in a second PCR of roughly 6 to 11 cycles. TCRdb processed the 5' RACE reads anew with MiXCR; each CDR3 protein has one entry. Of some 760,000 distinct CDR3 sequences listed, about 25% are singletons. The same sample was also used in a study of T cells of mothers and their children.

Sequenced: blood. The receptor set was obtained from a boy between 10 and 17 years old in good health.

This clonotype was picked up a small number of times. The chain carries TRBV11-2 and TRBJ2-5; 10 nucleotides line up with TRBD2. V dropped 5 bases and J dropped 5; count of bases not matched to a gene: 14. In germline, CDR1 is SGHAT, CDR2 FQNNGV. The CDR3 covers 17 residues. The CDR3 sequence: CASSRGTSALPGETQYF. Here the CDR3 DNA reads TGTGCCAGCAGCCGGGGGACTAGCGCTCTCCCTGGGGAGACCCAGTACTTC.

In this sample, this clonotype turned up a few times. This sequence joins TRBV6-2 or TRBV6-3 and TRBJ2-3; D is possibly TRBD1 or TRBD2 (6 bases each). This CDR3 region has 15 residues. V was shortened by 10 bases and J by 2 bases, with 19 bases between the two germline ends. The germline V gene has CDR1 MNHEY and CDR2 SVGEGT. Here the CDR3 reads CAITPRGGNTDTQYF. The CDR3 nucleotides read TGTGCCATCACTCCCAGGGGCGGGAACACAGATACGCAGTATTTT.

This clonotype was found a few times. The CDR3 DNA sequence: TGTGCCAGCAGTTGGGTCCTCGGGACAAACAATGAGCAGTTCTTC. Protein sequence: CASSWVLGTNNEQFF. This chain uses TRBV27 with TRBJ2-5, with D perhaps matching TRBD1 (6 bases). The end of the DNA aligns better with TRBJ2-1, so the J call may be wrong. Germline CDR1 reads MNHEY; CDR2 reads SMNVEV (reference sequence). The CDR3 loop spans 15 amino acids.

This clonotype has at least ten counts. The chain employs TRBV29-1 and TRBJ2-7, with 8 bases identical to TRBD1. The ends lost 6 bases at V and 2 bases at J; junction bases unmatched: 3. CDR3 length equals 12 residues. Germline V CDR1 and CDR2: SQVTM, ANQGSEA. As DNA, the CDR3 is TGCAGCGTGAGACAGGGGACCTACGAGCAGTACTTC. It codes for CSVRQGTYEQYF.

This clonotype was seen only a few times. The chain carries TRBV12-3 or TRBV12-4 and TRBJ1-1; the D is unclear. This CDR3 has 14 residues. V was trimmed by 3 bases and J by 2 bases, leaving 10 bases between them. The CDR3 here is CASSFGPLNTEAFF. The CDR3 DNA sequence: TGTGCCAGCAGTTTCGGGCCTTTAAACACTGAAGCTTTCTTT.

There are a few counts of this clonotype. This chain connects TRBV4-3 to TRBJ2-5; D uncertain. The DNA end is a closer match to TRBJ2-1, so the J assignment may be wrong. The CDR3 covers 13 residues. Germline V CDR1 and CDR2: LGHNA, YSLEER. The CDR3 nucleotides read TGCGCCAGCAGCCCCCCCTCCGTTGATGAGCAGTTCTTC. Protein product: CASSPPSVDEQFF.

The V call is TRBV6-1, the J call TRBJ2-3; D unclear. Trimming pared 6 bases from V and 2 bases from J, leaving 21 bases between. The CDR3 covers 17 residues. The V gene's germline CDR1 is MNHNS and CDR2 SASEGT. The CDR3 nucleotides are TGTGCCAGCAGAGACACCCGGGCCCATCCACACACAGATACGCAGTATTTT. As protein: CASRDTRAHPHTDTQYF.

The chain links TRBV6-1 to TRBJ1-1; D possibly corresponds to TRBD1 (6 bases). Germline CDR1 reads MNHNS; CDR2 reads SASEGT. The CDR3 has 13 residues. The CDR3 DNA follows: TGTGTCAGTCCTCAGGGGCCGAACACTGAAGCTTTCTTT. It specifies CVSPQGPNTEAFF.

There are a few counts of this clonotype. The chain is built from TRBV4-3 and TRBJ1-4; 7 bases agree with TRBD1. The ends lost 0 bases at V and 8 bases at J; junction bases unmatched: 9. The length of the CDR3 is 16 residues. Germline V gene sequence: CDR1 LGHNA, CDR2 YSLEER. The CDR3 here is CASSQDRRQGFEKLFF. As DNA, the CDR3 is TGCGCCAGCAGCCAAGATAGGAGACAGGGTTTCGAAAAACTGTTTTTT.

This clonotype was counted only a few times. The V call is TRBV11-2, the J call TRBJ2-5; 9 bases are a match to TRBD2. J gave up 5 bases and V 5 bases, and 15 bases lay outside the gene matches. CDR3 length: 17 residues. Germline values: CDR1 SGHAT, CDR2 FQNNGV. CDR3 nucleotides: TGTGCCAGCAGCACCCCCGGGACTAGCAGCCCGGGGGAGACCCAGTACTTC. This encodes CASSTPGTSSPGETQYF. The full variable domain, its missing parts supplied by reference TRBV11-2 and TRBJ2-5, is EAGVAQSPRYKIIEKRQSVAFWCNPISGHATLYWYQQILGQGPKLLIQFQNNGVVDDSQLPKDRFSAERLKGVDSTLKIQPAKLEDSAVYLCASSTPGTSSPGETQYFGPGTRLLVL.

The table lists this clonotype with a few counts. V is TRBV9 and J is TRBJ1-1; 8 positions match TRBD1. Germline-derived CDR1 and CDR2 are SGDLS and YYNGEE. The CDR3 totals 16 residues. With 3 bases clipped from V and 4 bases from J, the junction kept 11 bases outside the gene matches. The CDR3: CASSEKPQGARTEAFF. Here the CDR3 DNA reads TGTGCCAGCAGCGAAAAACCCCAGGGGGCGCGCACTGAAGCTTTCTTT.

This clonotype was seen only a few times. This chain links TRBV5-1 with TRBJ2-2; 9 bases line up with TRBD1. This CDR3 is 14 amino acids long. With 3 bases clipped from V and 3 bases from J, the junction kept 0 bases outside the gene matches. The V gene's germline CDR1 is SGHRS and CDR2 YFSETQ. This chain's CDR3 is CASSWDRDTGELFF. CDR3 in DNA: TGCGCCAGCAGCTGGGACAGGGACACCGGGGAGCTGTTTTTT.

CDR3 DNA sequence: TGTGCCAGCACCTTCGGTAGGAAGACCGGGGAGCTGTTTTTT. This codes for CASTFGRKTGELFF. The V call is TRBV3-1, the J call TRBJ2-2, with D unresolved. There are 14 residues in the CDR3. CDR1 is LGHDT, CDR2 YNNKEL, per germline (reference sequence). Between the trimmed V and J ends, which lost 7 bases and 5 bases, there was a span of 14 bases. The whole variable domain, filled in from reference TRBV3-1 and TRBJ2-2, reads DTAVSQTPKYLVTQMGNDKSIKCEQNLGHDTMYWYKQDSKKFLKIMFSYNNKELIINETVPNRFSPKSPDKAHLNLHINSLELGDSAVYFCASTFGRKTGELFFGEGSRLTVL.

The chain recombines TRBV29-1 with TRBJ2-1; 8 bases fit TRBD1. Germline CDR1 reads SQVTM; CDR2 reads ANQGSEA. The ends lost 4 bases at V and 5 bases at J; junction bases unmatched: 7. CDR3 length: 14 amino acids. The CDR3 loop is CSVVLQGEDNEQFF. Here the CDR3 DNA reads TGCAGCGTTGTACTACAGGGGGAGGACAATGAGCAGTTCTTC.

The chain carries TRBV9 and TRBJ2-7; TRBD2 agrees at 7 bases. This CDR3 contains 16 residues. The germline V gene encodes CDR1 SGDLS and CDR2 YYNGEE. V dropped 4 bases and J dropped 3; count of bases not matched to a gene: 13. CDR3 sequence reads: CASSPRSGGEGYEQYF. The CDR3 nucleotides read TGTGCCAGCAGCCCCCGTAGTGGAGGGGAGGGCTACGAGCAGTACTTC.

The rearrangement uses TRBV4-1 and TRBJ2-1; D is unresolved. Trimming pared 1 base from V and 4 bases from J, leaving 5 bases between. The CDR3 loop spans 13 amino acids. Germline V gene sequence: CDR1 MGHRA, CDR2 YSYEKL. The CDR3 loop reads CASSQAEYNEQFF. The CDR3 nucleotides are TGCGCCAGCAGCCAAGCGGAATACAATGAGCAGTTCTTC.

There are a few counts of this clonotype. The gene calls are TRBV12-3 or TRBV12-4 and TRBJ1-1, with TRBD1 as a possible D gene (5 bases). With 1 base removed from V and 5 bases from J, the gap between germline ends came to 8 bases. CDR3 length: 13 amino acids. The DNA of the CDR3 is TGTGCCAGCAGTTTAGGGGGGATGACTGAAGCTTTCTTT. Protein sequence: CASSLGGMTEAFF.

About this clonotype: A far larger clone is only one base removed, so a read error is likely. CDR3 bases: TGTGCCAGCAGCTTAGGGGCATATACGCAGTATTTT. Its translation is CASSLGAYTQYF. The chain recombines TRBV7-9 with TRBJ2-3; no firm D call. In germline, CDR1 is SEHNR, CDR2 FQNEAQ (reference sequence). V was shortened by 1 base and J by 7 bases, with 6 bases between the two germline ends. The CDR3 is 12 amino acids.

This clonotype was found a few times. This sequence joins TRBV29-1 and TRBJ2-2; D unresolved. V was cut by 6 bases and J by 9 bases, with 14 bases left in between. Germline V lookup: CDR1 SQVTM, CDR2 ANQGSEA. The CDR3 extends over 12 amino acids. CDR3 sequence: CSVIGPSRELFF. DNA for the CDR3: TGCAGCGTGATCGGACCGTCCCGGGAGCTGTTTTTT.

The chain carries TRBV6-2 or TRBV6-3 and TRBJ1-1, with D possibly TRBD1 on 5 matching bases. Trimming took off 7 bases at V and 2 bases at J, with 11 bases between the two ends. The CDR3 totals 13 residues. Per germline, CDR1 MNHEY and CDR2 SVGEGT. In DNA, the CDR3 is TGTGCCAGCAAAACCCAGGGTAACACTGAAGCTTTCTTT. Translated: CASKTQGNTEAFF.

V usage is TRBV11-2 and J usage is TRBJ2-1, with 10 positions matching TRBD2. The CDR3 totals 16 residues. The germline V gene has CDR1 SGHAT and CDR2 FQNNGV. The junction had 14 bases not matched to a gene; V was cut back by 1 base and J by 14 bases. CDR3 nucleotides: TGTGCCAGCAGCTTAGGTCTGAGCGGGAGGGCCGTAAAGGAGTTCTTC. Protein product: CASSLGLSGRAVKEFF.

This clonotype showed up just once. This chain uses TRBV25-1 with TRBJ2-4, with D perhaps matching TRBD1 (6 bases). V lost 3 bases, J lost 7 bases, and 10 bases lay in between. Germline CDR1 MGHDK, CDR2 SYGVNS. This CDR3 spans 13 amino acids. CDR3 protein: CASSEGARNIQYF. The CDR3 region has the DNA TGTGCCAGCAGTGAGGGGGCCAGGAACATTCAGTACTTC.

In its sample, this clonotype was seen many times. V and J are TRBV6-6 and TRBJ1-1, with D hard to call. Deletions cut 5 bases from V and 10 bases from J, with 11 bases between. The CDR3 contains 11 residues. Germline assignment: CDR1 MNHNY and CDR2 SVGAGI (reference sequence). The CDR3, as DNA: TGTGCCAGCAGTGGGATCTTGGGAGCTTTCTTT. This gives the protein CASSGILGAFF.

This clonotype was detected only a few times. The chain uses TRBV20-1 and TRBJ2-5, with D maybe TRBD2 (7 bases). The length of the CDR3 is 14 residues. Trimming stripped 1 base from V and 4 bases from J, with 13 bases between. Looked up from germline, CDR1 is DFQATT and CDR2 is SNEGSKA (reference sequence). CDR3 protein: CSARAGGRTETQYF. The CDR3 DNA reads as TGCAGTGCTAGAGCCGGGGGGCGCACAGAGACCCAGTACTTC.

There are a few counts of this clonotype. The CDR3 region has the DNA TGTGCCAGCAGCCCAAAAATGGGACACATTGCAACTAATGAAAAACTGTTTTTT. The encoded protein is CASSPKMGHIATNEKLFF. V is TRBV7-3 and J is TRBJ1-4; D possibly corresponds to TRBD1 (6 bases). The CDR3 consists of 18 residues. CDR1 is SGHTA, CDR2 FQGTGA, per germline. The germline V and J ends were trimmed by 5 bases and 0 bases, with 19 bases remaining between them. The whole variable domain, remainder taken from reference TRBV7-3 and TRBJ1-4, is GAGVSQTPSNKVTEKGKYVELRCDPISGHTALYWYRQSLGQGPEFLIYFQGTGAADDSGLPNDRFFAVRPEGSVSTLKIQRTERGDSAVYLCASSPKMGHIATNEKLFFGSGTQLSVL.

This clonotype appeared a few times. The chain couples TRBV7-9 to TRBJ2-5; weak D call: TRBD2 (6 bases). The J call could be wrong; TRBJ2-1 is a better fit for the DNA end. This CDR3 contains 13 residues. Per germline, CDR1 SEHNR and CDR2 FQNEAQ (reference sequence). CDR3 sequence: CASSLVAAHEQFF. The CDR3 DNA is TGTGCCAGCAGCTTAGTAGCGGCACATGAGCAGTTCTTC.

The J gene is TRBJ2-4, the V gene TRBV20-1; D is ambiguous. Germline V gene lookup returns CDR1 DFQATT and CDR2 SNEGSKA (reference sequence). Between the trimmed V and J ends, which lost 7 bases and 5 bases, there was a span of 12 bases. The CDR3 length is 12 residues. The CDR3 loop reads CSGNGWENIQYF. CDR3 nucleotide sequence: TGCAGTGGAAACGGATGGGAAAACATTCAGTACTTC.

The J gene is TRBJ2-5, the V gene TRBV6-6; 10 bases are shared with TRBD2. The V and J ends lost 6 bases and 7 bases, in that order; junction bases with no gene match: 11. The CDR3 is 15 amino acids. Germline CDR1 is MNHNY and CDR2 is SVGAGI (reference sequence). CDR3 bases: TGTGCCAGCAGAAGAGATAGCGGGGGGTGGGGGACCCAGTACTTC. Translating it yields CASRRDSGGWGTQYF.

The rearrangement links TRBV24-1 to TRBJ2-2; D unclear. This CDR3 region has 13 residues. Between the trimmed V and J ends, which lost 4 bases and 5 bases, there was a span of 7 bases. Germline V gene data show CDR1 as KGHDR and CDR2 as SFDVKD. The CDR3 here is CATSDWITGELFF. For the CDR3, the DNA is TGTGCCACCAGTGACTGGATTACCGGGGAGCTGTTTTTT.

A note on this clonotype: Since a much larger clone is just one base distant, this may be a read error. The V call is TRBV7-2, the J call TRBJ2-4, with unresolved D. The CDR3 covers 12 residues. Germline V gene data show CDR1 as SGHTA and CDR2 as FQGNSA. CDR3 residues: CASSVDSGIRYF. The CDR3 bases are TGTGCCAGCAGCGTCGATTCGGGCATTCGGTACTTC.